Listed below are T cell receptor beta chains from one sample, sequenced in a study of PD-L1 blockade in urothelial cancer. Clones were sequenced by immunoSEQ multiplex PCR, and TCRdb holds only the in-frame ones, with some missing. The sample lists roughly 40,000 clones; about 89% were seen once. The specimen comprised PBMCs, sampled around atezolizumab (anti-PD-L1) treatment. Source of these receptors: a man in his 70s with urothelial cancer. Both conserved end residues are part of each CDR3. The D gene is left open where the match is weak. Some rows have no size entry. The others give once, few or many, or a class for an expanded clone.

J gene | D gene | clone size | V gene | CDR3 DNA | CDR3 protein
TRBJ2-7 | NA | NA | TRBV28 | TGTGCCAGCAGCCTCGACTGGAGCTCCTACGAGCAGTACTTC | CASSLDWSSYEQYF
TRBJ2-7 | TRBD2 | NA | TRBV10-3 | TGTGCCATCAGTGATGGGAGGGGTACCTACGAGCAGTACTTC | CAISDGRGTYEQYF
TRBJ1-5 | TRBD1 | NA | TRBV28 | TGTGCCAGCAGCCCGGGACAGGGCAATCAGCCCCAGCATTTT | CASSPGQGNQPQHF
TRBJ2-3 | TRBD2 | NA | TRBV5-1 | TGCGCCAGCAGCTTCTTACCGGGGACTAGCGGGAGCACAGATACGCAGTATTTT | CASSFLPGTSGSTDTQYF
TRBJ2-7 | NA | NA | TRBV29-1 | TGCAGCGCCGCCAGGCAGGGGACATACGAGCAGTACTTC | CSAARQGTYEQYF
TRBJ2-5 | NA | NA | TRBV2 | TGTGCCAGCAGTAAAAGGGGACAATTGGGAGAGACCCAGTACTTC | CASSKRGQLGETQYF
TRBJ2-3 | NA | NA | TRBV28 | TGTGCCAGCGGAGGGGCGGGTAACACAGATACGCAGTATTTT | CASGGAGNTDTQYF
TRBJ1-1 | NA | NA | TRBV2 | TGTGCCAGCAGTCCCTACAGGGACACTGAAGCTTTCTTT | CASSPYRDTEAFF
TRBJ1-1 | TRBD1 | NA | TRBV7-9 | TGTGCCAGCAGCCCCGGGACAGGAGACACTGAAGCTTTCTTT | CASSPGTGDTEAFF
TRBJ2-1 | TRBD2 | NA | TRBV9 | TGTGCCAGCAGCGCCTCTAGCGGTACCGACCCGGGGGGTGGTGAGCAGTTCTTC | CASSASSGTDPGGGEQFF
TRBJ2-3 | TRBD2 | once | TRBV5-6 | TGTGCCAGCAGCTTTACCGGACTAGCGGGAAGCACAGATACGCAGTATTTT | CASSFTGLAGSTDTQYF
TRBJ1-4 | NA | once | TRBV4-2 | TGTGCCAGCAGCCAAGTAGAGGTTGGTAATGAAAAACTGTTTTTT | CASSQVEVGNEKLFF
TRBJ2-7 | TRBD1 | NA | TRBV9 | TGTGCCAGCAGCTATGGATCGGGACAGGGGGCTTACGAGCAGTACTTC | CASSYGSGQGAYEQYF
TRBJ2-7 | TRBD1 | few | TRBV7-9 | TGTGCCAGCAGCGGACCCGGACAGGTAAAGGAAGAGCAGTACTTC | CASSGPGQVKEEQYF
TRBJ2-7 | NA | NA | TRBV9 | TGTGCCAGCAGCGCGGTGGAGGGGCCAGGGCAGCAGTACTTC | CASSAVEGPGQQYF
TRBJ1-1 | NA | NA | TRBV6-1 | TGTGCCAGCAGTGACCCTTTTGGGCACACTGAAGCTTTCTTT | CASSDPFGHTEAFF
TRBJ2-1 | NA | NA | TRBV28 | TGTGCCAGCAGTTTCGGCGGGGTTCTAAGCTCCTACAATGAGCAGTTCTTC | CASSFGGVLSSYNEQFF
TRBJ2-3 | NA | NA | TRBV7-2 | TGTGCCAGCAGCACCCGTTTCCGCCGGGATACGCAGTATTTT | CASSTRFRRDTQYF
TRBJ2-3 | NA | NA | TRBV28 | TGTGCCAGCAGCCGCTTGGGAGGCGCAGATACGCAGTATTTT | CASSRLGGADTQYF
TRBJ2-3 | TRBD2 | NA | TRBV7-9 | TGTGCCAGCAGCTGGACAACTAGCGGGAGGTGGTTGTCTACGCAGTATTTT | CASSWTTSGRWLSTQYF
TRBJ2-2 | TRBD2 | few | TRBV5-6 | TGTGCCAGCAGCTTGGTGCGACTAGCGGGAGAAGGGGCCGGGGAGCTGTTTTTT | CASSLVRLAGEGAGELFF
TRBJ2-3 | TRBD2 | NA | TRBV6-5 | TGTGCCAGCAGTCTTAGCGGGAGGACCACAGATACGCAGTATTTT | CASSLSGRTTDTQYF
TRBJ1-1 | NA | NA | TRBV19 | TGTGCCAGTTCGAGTTTAGTGAACACTGAAGCTTTCTTT | CASSSLVNTEAFF
TRBJ2-2 | TRBD1 | NA | TRBV10-1 | TGCGCCAGCAGTGAGGCCGGGACAGGGGACGGGGAGCTGTTTTTT | CASSEAGTGDGELFF
TRBJ2-7 | TRBD2 | NA | TRBV10-3 | TGTGCCATCACGGCGGGAGGGCGATACGAGCAGTACTTC | CAITAGGRYEQYF
TRBJ2-2 | NA | NA | TRBV5-1 | TGCGCCAGCAGCTTGTCCGGGTTCGGGGCCGGGGAGCTGTTTTTT | CASSLSGFGAGELFF
TRBJ1-2 | NA | NA | TRBV6-1 | TGTGCCAGCAGTGAAGTGGCAGCGTATGGCTACACCTTC | CASSEVAAYGYTF
TRBJ1-2 | TRBD1 | NA | TRBV6-1 | TGTGCCACCCGGGACAGTCAATACGGGTACGGCTACACCTTC | CATRDSQYGYGYTF
TRBJ2-7 | NA | once | TRBV6-5 | TGTGCCAGCAGACCCGGTCAGGGGGGCTACGAGCAGTACTTC | CASRPGQGGYEQYF
TRBJ1-3 | TRBD1 | NA | TRBV10-3 | TGTGCCATCAGTGAGCAGGGGGCGCGAGGAAACACCATATATTTT | CAISEQGARGNTIYF
TRBJ1-1 | NA | NA | TRBV29-1 | TGCAGCGTTCGGGTATTTGGCACTGAAGCTTTCTTT | CSVRVFGTEAFF
TRBJ2-7 | TRBD2 | NA | TRBV7-8 | TGTGCCAGCAGCTGGACTAGCGGAGGTTACGAGCAGTACTTC | CASSWTSGGYEQYF
TRBJ1-4 | NA | NA | TRBV7-3 | TGTGCCAGCAGCCCGGGAGGCAGGGGAACGACTAATGAAAAACTGTTTTTT | CASSPGGRGTTNEKLFF
TRBJ2-1 | NA | NA | TRBV2 | TGTGCCGGGGGGTTCTACAATGAGCAGTTCTTC | CAGGFYNEQFF
TRBJ2-5 | NA | once | TRBV4-2 | TGTGCCAGCAGCCAAGATCGGGGGGCGGGGGAGCAGTACTTC | CASSQDRGAGEQYF
TRBJ2-7 | NA | NA | TRBV6-6 | TGTGCCAGCAGTTACTCGACGGGTAAGGGGGATGAGCAGTACTTC | CASSYSTGKGDEQYF
TRBJ1-5 | TRBD1 | NA | TRBV19 | TGTGCCAGTAGTGGGGGGACAGGGCATAGCAATCAGCCCCAGCATTTT | CASSGGTGHSNQPQHF
TRBJ1-1 | NA | once | TRBV4-2 | TGTGCCAGCAGCAAGGGGGGGGACACTGAAGCTTTCTTT | CASSKGGDTEAFF
TRBJ2-6 | TRBD1 | NA | TRBV4-2 | TGTGCCAGCAGCCAAGACTTGCTAGGGACAGGGGGCAGGTACTCTGGGGCCAACGTCCTGACTTTC | CASSQDLLGTGGRYSGANVLTF
TRBJ1-2 | NA | NA | TRBV5-1 | TGCGCCAGCAGCTGGACTGAAAACTATGGCTACACCTTC | CASSWTENYGYTF
TRBJ2-7 | TRBD2 | NA | TRBV10-2 | TGCGCCAGCAGGGGACTAGCGGGATACGAGCAGTACTTC | CASRGLAGYEQYF
TRBJ2-3 | NA | once | TRBV12-5 | TGTGCTAGTGGTTTGGGACAGGTCAGCACAGATACGCAGTATTTT | CASGLGQVSTDTQYF
TRBJ2-1 | TRBD2 | NA | TRBV5-1 | TGCGCCAGCAGCTTGGGAGGGACTAGCGGAAGGAGCTCCTACAATGAGCAGTTCTTC | CASSLGGTSGRSSYNEQFF
TRBJ2-3 | NA | NA | TRBV5-4 | TGTGCCAGCAGCTTGGGGACCCACACAGGGGATACGCAGTATTTT | CASSLGTHTGDTQYF
TRBJ2-3 | NA | NA | TRBV18 | TGTGCCAGCGCTCTAGAATTGACAGATACGCAGTATTTT | CASALELTDTQYF
TRBJ2-4 | TRBD2 | NA | TRBV27 | TGTGCCAGCAGTTATGGGGGACTAGACAAAAACATTCAGTACTTC | CASSYGGLDKNIQYF
TRBJ2-1 | NA | NA | TRBV27 | TGTGCCAGCAGTTTAGGGCTTCTGGATGAGCAGTTCTTC | CASSLGLLDEQFF
TRBJ1-3 | NA | NA | TRBV28 | TGTGCCAGCAGTTCCACCCCGGGACACGGAAACACCATATATTTT | CASSSTPGHGNTIYF
TRBJ2-7 | NA | once | TRBV7-2 | TGTGCCAGCAGCTTAGTCGGGAGCCCCACCTACGAGCAGTACTTC | CASSLVGSPTYEQYF
TRBJ2-1 | NA | NA | TRBV7-9 | TGTGCCAGCAGCCCCCTTAGCGGCAATGAGCAGTTCTTC | CASSPLSGNEQFF
TRBJ1-5 | TRBD1 | NA | TRBV11-2 | TGTGCCAGCAGCCTTCGACAGGGGGACAATCAGCCCCAGCATTTT | CASSLRQGDNQPQHF
TRBJ2-7 | TRBD2 | NA | TRBV2 | TGTGCCAGCAAAAGCGGGATGCCCGAGCAGTACTTC | CASKSGMPEQYF
TRBJ2-3 | TRBD1 | NA | TRBV7-8 | TGTGCCAGCAGCTACGGCCAGGGGGCTAGCTTAAGCACAGATACGCAGTATTTT | CASSYGQGASLSTDTQYF
TRBJ2-2 | NA | NA | TRBV4-2 | TGTGCCAGCAGCCAAGGCGGGGGCGGGAACACCGGGGAGCTGTTTTTT | CASSQGGGGNTGELFF